This T cell receptor (beta chain) was retrieved from a study of blood T cell repertoires in COVID-19. Looking at the study overall: Collection of acute and convalescent COVID-19 samples took place in the United States, Italy and Spain.

The protocol was immunoSEQ multiplex PCR, while the TCRdb copy is restricted to in-frame clones and leaves out a portion. The sample lists 95,000 to 150,000 clones; 85% to 90% were seen once. The trim removed 4 bases at V and 4 bases at J, leaving 10 bases unmatched. Germline-derived CDR1 and CDR2 are SGDLS and YYNGEE. The CDR3 is 15 residues long. Sequencing was carried out using peripheral blood. The chain couples TRBV9 to TRBJ2-7; 8 bases map to TRBD1. This receptor was obtained from a human donor in a cohort sampled during active COVID-19. CDR3 DNA: TGTGCCAGCAGCTTTTCCGGGACAGGATGGTACGAGCAGTACTTC. It translates to CASSFSGTGWYEQYF.